This entry is about one T cell receptor (beta chain). This record comes from a study of OX40 agonist ivuxolimab in advanced cancers. Across the whole study: Patients were given ivuxolimab, an antibody that agonizes OX40 (CD134). Patients received ivuxolimab, an intravenous treatment, every 2 weeks at 0.01 to 10 mg/kg. Of the participants, 40% had some prior anti-PD-1, anti-PD-L1 or anti-CTLA-4 therapy, which was allowed. Among those treated, three patients had partial responses, one with hepatocellular carcinoma and two with cutaneous melanoma.

Sequencing was performed with immunoSEQ multiplex PCR; in TCRdb, only in-frame clones are kept and a portion is missing. The sample has about 70,000 clones, just over 85% seen once. Germline V gene sequence: CDR1 SEHNR, CDR2 FQNEAQ (reference sequence). The CDR3 has 15 amino acids. V shed 2 bases, J shed 8 bases, and the junction held 8 bases outside the gene matches. The sequence was obtained from an adult with an advanced solid tumor such as melanoma, head and neck, liver or kidney cancer. V and J are TRBV7-9 and TRBJ1-3; TRBD1 agrees at 8 bases. The input for sequencing was CD4+ or CD8+ T cells sorted from blood, taken in a trial of the OX40 agonist ivuxolimab. The CDR3 loop reads CASSLRQGARDTIYF. The DNA for the CDR3 is TGTGCCAGCAGCTTACGGCAGGGGGCTAGGGACACCATATATTTT.